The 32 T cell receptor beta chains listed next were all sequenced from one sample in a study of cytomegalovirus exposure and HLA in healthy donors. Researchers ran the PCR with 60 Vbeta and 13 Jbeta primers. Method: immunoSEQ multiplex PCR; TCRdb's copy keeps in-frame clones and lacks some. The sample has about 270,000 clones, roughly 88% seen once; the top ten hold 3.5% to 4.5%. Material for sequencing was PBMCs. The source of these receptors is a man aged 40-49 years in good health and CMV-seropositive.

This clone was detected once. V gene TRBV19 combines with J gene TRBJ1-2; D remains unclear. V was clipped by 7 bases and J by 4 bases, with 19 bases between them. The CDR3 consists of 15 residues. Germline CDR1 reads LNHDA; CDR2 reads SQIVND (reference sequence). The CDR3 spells CASKNPGEVVYGYTF. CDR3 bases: TGTGCCAGTAAAAACCCTGGGGAGGTTGTCTATGGCTACACCTTC.

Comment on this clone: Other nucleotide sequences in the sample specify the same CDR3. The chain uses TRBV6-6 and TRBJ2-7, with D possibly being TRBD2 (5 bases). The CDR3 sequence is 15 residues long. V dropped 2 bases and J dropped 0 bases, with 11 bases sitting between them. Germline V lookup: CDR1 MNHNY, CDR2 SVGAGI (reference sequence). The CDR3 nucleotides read TGTGCCAGCAGTTACGTGGCGGGCAGCTCCTACGAGCAGTACTTC. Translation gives CASSYVAGSSYEQYF.

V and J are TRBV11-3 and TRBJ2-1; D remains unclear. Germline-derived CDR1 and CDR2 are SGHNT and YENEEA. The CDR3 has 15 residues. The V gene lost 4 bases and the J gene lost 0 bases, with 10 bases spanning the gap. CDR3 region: CASSSRAVSYNEQFF. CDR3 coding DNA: TGTGCCAGCAGCTCCCGTGCGGTCTCCTACAATGAGCAGTTCTTC.

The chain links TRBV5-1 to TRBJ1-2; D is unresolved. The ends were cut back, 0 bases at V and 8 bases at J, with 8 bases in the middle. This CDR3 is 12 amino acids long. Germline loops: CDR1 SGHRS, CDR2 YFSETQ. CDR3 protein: CASSLVPGGYTF. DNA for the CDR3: TGCGCCAGCAGCTTGGTACCGGGGGGCTACACCTTC.

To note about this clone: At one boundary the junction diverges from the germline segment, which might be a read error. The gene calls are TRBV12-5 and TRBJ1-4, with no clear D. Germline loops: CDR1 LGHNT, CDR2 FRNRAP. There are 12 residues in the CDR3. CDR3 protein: CASGRPGEKLFF. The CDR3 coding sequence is TGTGCTAGTGGGCGGCCCGGGGAAAAACTGTTCTTT.

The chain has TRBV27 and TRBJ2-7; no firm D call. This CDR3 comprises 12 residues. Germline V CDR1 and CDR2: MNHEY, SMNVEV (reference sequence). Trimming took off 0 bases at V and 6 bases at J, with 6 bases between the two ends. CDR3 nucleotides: TGTGCCAGCAGTTTATCGAACGGCGAGCAGTACTTC. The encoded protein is CASSLSNGEQYF.

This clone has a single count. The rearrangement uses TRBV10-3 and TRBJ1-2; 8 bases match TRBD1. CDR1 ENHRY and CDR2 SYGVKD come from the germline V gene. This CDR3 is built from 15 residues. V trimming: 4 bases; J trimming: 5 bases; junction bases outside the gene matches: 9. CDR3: CAISGQGAFEYGYTF. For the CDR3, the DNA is TGTGCCATCAGTGGGCAGGGGGCTTTTGAGTATGGCTACACCTTC.

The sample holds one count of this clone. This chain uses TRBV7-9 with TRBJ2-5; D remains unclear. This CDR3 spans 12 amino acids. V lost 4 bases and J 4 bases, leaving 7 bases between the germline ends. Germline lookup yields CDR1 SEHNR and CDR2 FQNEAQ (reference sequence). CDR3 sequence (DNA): TGTGCCAGCAGCTACGGCGGAGAGACCCAGTACTTC. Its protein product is CASSYGGETQYF. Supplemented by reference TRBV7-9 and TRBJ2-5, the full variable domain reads DTGVSQNPRHKITKRGQNVTFRCDPISEHNRLYWYRQTLGQGPEFLTYFQNEAQLEKSRLLSDRFSAERPKGSFSTLEIQRTEQGDSAMYLCASSYGGETQYFGPGTRLLVL.

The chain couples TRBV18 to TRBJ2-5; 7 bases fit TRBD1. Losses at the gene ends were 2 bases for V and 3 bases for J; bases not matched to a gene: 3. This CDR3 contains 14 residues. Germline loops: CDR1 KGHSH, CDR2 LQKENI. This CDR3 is CASSPRGQEETQYF. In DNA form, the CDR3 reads TGTGCCAGCTCACCAAGAGGACAGGAAGAGACCCAGTACTTC.

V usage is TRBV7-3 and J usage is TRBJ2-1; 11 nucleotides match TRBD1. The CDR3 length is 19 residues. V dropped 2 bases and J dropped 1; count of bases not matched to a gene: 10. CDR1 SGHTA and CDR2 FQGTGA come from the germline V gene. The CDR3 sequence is CASSLPRTGGFESYNEQFF. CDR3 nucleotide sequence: TGTGCCAGCAGCTTACCCCGGACAGGGGGCTTTGAGTCCTACAATGAGCAGTTCTTC. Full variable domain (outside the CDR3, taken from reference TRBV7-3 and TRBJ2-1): GAGVSQTPSNKVTEKGKYVELRCDPISGHTALYWYRQSLGQGPEFLIYFQGTGAADDSGLPNDRFFAVRPEGSVSTLKIQRTERGDSAVYLCASSLPRTGGFESYNEQFFGPGTRLTVL.

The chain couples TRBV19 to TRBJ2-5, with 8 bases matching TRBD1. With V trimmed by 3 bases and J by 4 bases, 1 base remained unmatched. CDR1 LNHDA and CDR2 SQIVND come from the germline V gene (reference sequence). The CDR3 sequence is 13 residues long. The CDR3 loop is CASSIRGLETQYF. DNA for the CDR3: TGTGCCAGTAGTATCAGGGGGCTAGAGACCCAGTACTTC.

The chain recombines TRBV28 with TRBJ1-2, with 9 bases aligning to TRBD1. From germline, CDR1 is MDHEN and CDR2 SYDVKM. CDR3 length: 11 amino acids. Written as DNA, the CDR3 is TGTGCAACCGGGACAGGGCATGGCTACACCTTC. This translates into CATGTGHGYTF.

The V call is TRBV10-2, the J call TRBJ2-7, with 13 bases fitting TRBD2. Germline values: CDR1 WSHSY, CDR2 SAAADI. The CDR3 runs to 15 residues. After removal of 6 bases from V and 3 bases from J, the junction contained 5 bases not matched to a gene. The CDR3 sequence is CASRVGTSGDYEQYF. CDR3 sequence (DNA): TGCGCCAGCAGGGTTGGGACTAGCGGGGACTACGAGCAGTACTTC.

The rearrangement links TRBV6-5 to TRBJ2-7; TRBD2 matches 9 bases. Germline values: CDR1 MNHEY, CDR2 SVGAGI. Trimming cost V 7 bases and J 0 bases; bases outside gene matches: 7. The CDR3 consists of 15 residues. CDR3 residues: CASTSGGRASYEQYF. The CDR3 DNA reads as TGTGCCAGCACCTCCGGCGGGAGGGCCTCCTACGAGCAGTACTTC.

In DNA, the CDR3 is TGTGCCAGCAGCTTAGAGGTCGGGAGTTCCCGCTCTGGAAACACCATATATTTT. It yields the protein CASSLEVGSSRSGNTIYF. This chain links TRBV7-9 with TRBJ1-3; D uncertain. CDR1 SEHNR and CDR2 FQNEAQ come from the germline V gene (reference sequence). The CDR3 loop spans 18 amino acids. Trimming shortened V by 1 base and J by 0 bases, and 16 bases separated the two germline ends.

CDR3 loop: CAWSVTSPPYEQYF. The CDR3 DNA reads as TGTGCCTGGAGTGTAACCAGTCCCCCCTACGAGCAGTACTTC. The V and J genes are TRBV30 and TRBJ2-7; D is uncertain. CDR1 is GTSNPN and CDR2 is SVGIG in the germline V gene (reference sequence). Trimming cost V 0 bases and J 2 bases, with 11 bases left between them. This CDR3 contains 14 residues.

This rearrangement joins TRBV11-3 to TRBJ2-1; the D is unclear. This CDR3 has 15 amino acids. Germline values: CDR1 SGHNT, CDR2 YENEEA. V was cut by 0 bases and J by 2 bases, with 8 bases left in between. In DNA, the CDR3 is TGTGCCAGCAGCTTAGATCGGAGCGCCTACAATGAGCAGTTCTTC. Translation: CASSLDRSAYNEQFF.

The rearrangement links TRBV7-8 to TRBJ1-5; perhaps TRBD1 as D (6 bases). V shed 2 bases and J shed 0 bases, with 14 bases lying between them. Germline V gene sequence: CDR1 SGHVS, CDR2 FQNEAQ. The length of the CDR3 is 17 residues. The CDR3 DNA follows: TGTGCCAGCAGCTTAAGTCCGGGACAAAATAGCAATCAGCCCCAGCATTTT. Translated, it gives CASSLSPGQNSNQPQHF.

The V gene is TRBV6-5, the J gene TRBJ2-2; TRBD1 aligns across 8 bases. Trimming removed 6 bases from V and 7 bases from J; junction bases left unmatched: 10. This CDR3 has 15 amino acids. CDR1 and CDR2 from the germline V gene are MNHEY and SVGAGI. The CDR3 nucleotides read TGTGCCAGCAGATTCAGGGGGCCTCAGGTCGGGGAGCTGTTTTTT. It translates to CASRFRGPQVGELFF.

The CDR3 nucleotides are TGCAGTGGGGAGAGGAGAGAACACCAGTTCTTC. Its protein product is CSGERREHQFF. The chain couples TRBV20-1 to TRBJ2-1; D might be TRBD2 (5 bases). CDR1 is DFQATT and CDR2 is SNEGSKA in the germline V gene (reference sequence). The CDR3 extends over 11 amino acids. Deletions cut 7 bases from V and 13 bases from J, with 17 bases between.

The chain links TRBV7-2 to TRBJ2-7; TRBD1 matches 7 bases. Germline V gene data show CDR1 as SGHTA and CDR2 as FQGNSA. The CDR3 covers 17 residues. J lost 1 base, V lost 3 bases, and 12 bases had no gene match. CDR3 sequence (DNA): TGTGCCAGCAGCTTGATGCCCAGGGGGAAACTATCCTACGAGCAGTACTTC. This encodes CASSLMPRGKLSYEQYF.

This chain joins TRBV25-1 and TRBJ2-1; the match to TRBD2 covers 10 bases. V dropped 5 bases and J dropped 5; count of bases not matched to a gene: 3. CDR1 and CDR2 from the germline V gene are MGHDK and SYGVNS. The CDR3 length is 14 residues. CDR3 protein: CASSSGRANNEQFF. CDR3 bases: TGTGCCAGCAGTAGCGGGAGGGCCAACAATGAGCAGTTCTTC.

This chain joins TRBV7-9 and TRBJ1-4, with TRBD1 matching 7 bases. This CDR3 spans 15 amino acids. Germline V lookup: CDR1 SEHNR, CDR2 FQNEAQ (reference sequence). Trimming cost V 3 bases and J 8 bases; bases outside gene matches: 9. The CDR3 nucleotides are TGTGCCAGCAGCTTCAGGGACAGTGGACGGGAAAAACTGTTTTTT. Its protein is CASSFRDSGREKLFF. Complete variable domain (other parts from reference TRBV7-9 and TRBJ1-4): DTGVSQNPRHKITKRGQNVTFRCDPISEHNRLYWYRQTLGQGPEFLTYFQNEAQLEKSRLLSDRFSAERPKGSFSTLEIQRTEQGDSAMYLCASSFRDSGREKLFFGSGTQLSVL.

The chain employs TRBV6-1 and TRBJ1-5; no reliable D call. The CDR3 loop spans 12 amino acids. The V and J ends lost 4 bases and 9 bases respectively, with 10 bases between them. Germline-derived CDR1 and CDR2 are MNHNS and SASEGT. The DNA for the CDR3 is TGTGCCAGCAGTGCGCCCCAGTTGCCCCAGCATTTT. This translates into CASSAPQLPQHF.

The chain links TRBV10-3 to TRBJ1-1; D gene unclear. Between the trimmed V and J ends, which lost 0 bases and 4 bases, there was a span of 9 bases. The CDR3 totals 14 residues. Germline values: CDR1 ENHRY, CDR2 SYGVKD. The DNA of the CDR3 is TGTGCCATCAGTGAGTCTGGACTAATCACTGAAGCTTTCTTT. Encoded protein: CAISESGLITEAFF.

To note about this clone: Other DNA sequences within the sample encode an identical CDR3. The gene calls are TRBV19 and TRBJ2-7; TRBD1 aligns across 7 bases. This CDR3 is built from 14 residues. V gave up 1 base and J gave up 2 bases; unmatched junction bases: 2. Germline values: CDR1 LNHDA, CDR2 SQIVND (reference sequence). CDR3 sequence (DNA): TGTGCCAGTAGTATAGGGGGACAGACCTACGAGCAGTACTTC. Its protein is CASSIGGQTYEQYF.

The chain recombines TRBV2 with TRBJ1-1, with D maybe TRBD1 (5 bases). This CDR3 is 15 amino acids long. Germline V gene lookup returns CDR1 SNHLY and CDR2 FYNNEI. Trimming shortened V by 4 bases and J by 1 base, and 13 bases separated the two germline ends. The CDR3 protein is CASSGGMGGNTEAFF. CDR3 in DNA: TGTGCCAGCAGTGGGGGGATGGGAGGGAACACTGAAGCTTTCTTT.

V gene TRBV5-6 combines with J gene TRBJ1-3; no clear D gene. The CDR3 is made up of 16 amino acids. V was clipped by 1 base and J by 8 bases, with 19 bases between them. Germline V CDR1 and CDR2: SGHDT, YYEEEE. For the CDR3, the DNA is TGTGCCAGCAGCTTGCCGCGGCCTTTAAAGGGAGACACCATATATTTT. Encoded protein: CASSLPRPLKGDTIYF.

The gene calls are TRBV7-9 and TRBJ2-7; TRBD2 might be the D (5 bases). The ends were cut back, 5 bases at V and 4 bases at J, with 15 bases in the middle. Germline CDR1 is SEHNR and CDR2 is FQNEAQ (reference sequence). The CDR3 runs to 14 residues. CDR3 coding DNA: TGTGCCAGCAGCCCGCACCTAGCCGGGTACGAGCAGTACTTC. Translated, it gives CASSPHLAGYEQYF.

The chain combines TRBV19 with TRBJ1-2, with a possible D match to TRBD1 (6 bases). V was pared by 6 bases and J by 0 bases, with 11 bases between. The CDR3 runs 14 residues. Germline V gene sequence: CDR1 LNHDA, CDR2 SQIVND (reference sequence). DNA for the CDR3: TGTGCCAGTAGCCGGACAGCCGCTAACTATGGCTACACCTTC. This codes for CASSRTAANYGYTF.

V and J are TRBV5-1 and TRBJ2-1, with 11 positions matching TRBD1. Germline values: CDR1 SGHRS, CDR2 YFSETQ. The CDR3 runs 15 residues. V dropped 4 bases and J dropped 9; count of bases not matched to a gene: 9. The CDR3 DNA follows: TGCGCCAGCAGCCTCCGGGACAGGGGGTTGGGTGAGCAGTTCTTC. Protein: CASSLRDRGLGEQFF. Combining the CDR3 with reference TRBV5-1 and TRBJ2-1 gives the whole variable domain KAGVTQTPRYLIKTRGQQVTLSCSPISGHRSVSWYQQTPGQGLQFLFEYFSETQRNKGNFPGRFSGRQFSNSRSEMNVSTLELGDSALYLCASSLRDRGLGEQFFGPGTRLTVL.

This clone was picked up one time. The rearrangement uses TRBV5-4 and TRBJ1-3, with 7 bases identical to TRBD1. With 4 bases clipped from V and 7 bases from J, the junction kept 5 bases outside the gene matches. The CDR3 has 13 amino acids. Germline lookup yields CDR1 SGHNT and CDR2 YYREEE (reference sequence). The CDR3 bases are TGTGCCAGCAGCCACGACAGGGCTAACACCATATATTTT. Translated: CASSHDRANTIYF.